The present TCR beta chain was sequenced within a study of T-cell memory formation after mild COVID-19. Notes on the study in general: Of the contracting clones, CD4+ ones lay mainly in CM and EM, and CD8+ ones in EMRA. Proof of SARS-CoV-2 specificity was absent for the second-wave clones that crested on day 37.

TCRdb processed the 5' RACE reads anew with MiXCR; each CDR3 protein has one entry. The sample shows 250,000 to 300,000 distinct CDR3 sequences, roughly 16% of them seen only once. Trimming shortened V by 5 bases and J by 5 bases, and 21 bases separated the two germline ends. Germline CDR1 SEHNR, CDR2 FQNEAQ (reference sequence). This CDR3 comprises 16 residues. Regarding this clonotype: Its antigen is unidentified.

The TCR sequence derives from a man aged 18 to 29 who had mild COVID-19 (a few samples of this study predate the infection). Cell type and time point are not known. Source material: PBMCs or a T cell subset sorted from them (not recorded which). The chain uses TRBV7-9 and TRBJ1-1, with a possible D match to TRBD1 (6 bases). The CDR3 loop reads CASSPQGGGRGTEAFF. DNA of the CDR3: TGTGCCAGCAGCCCCCAAGGAGGGGGGCGCGGTACTGAAGCTTTCTTT.